This T cell receptor beta chain came from a study of cytomegalovirus exposure and HLA in healthy donors. Study-level points and caveats: In a later analysis, DRB1 alleles had the most associated TCRs; HLA-C alleles the fewest.

Germline lookup yields CDR1 SEHNR and CDR2 FQNEAQ (reference sequence). The CDR3 totals 19 residues. Details on this clone: The antigen remains undetermined. One end of the junction fails to match germline, which may point to a read error.

Vbeta (60) and Jbeta (13) primers were used in the PCR. The method was immunoSEQ multiplex PCR; TCRdb's version includes in-frame clones alone and lacks a portion of them. The sample lists 200,000 to 250,000 clones; about 77% were seen once. Input material: PBMCs. The TCR sequence derives from a boy aged 5-17 years in good health and CMV-seronegative. The chain couples TRBV7-9 to TRBJ2-6; D remains ambiguous. The CDR3 DNA reads as TGTTCCAGCAGCTTGTTGGAGATGCGGAAAGTCTCTGGGGCCAACGTCCTGACTTTC. Translated: CSSSLLEMRKVSGANVLTF.